The 22 T cell receptor beta chains below come from one sample, sequenced in a study of blood T cell repertoires in COVID-19. Sequencing was performed with immunoSEQ multiplex PCR; in TCRdb, only in-frame clones are kept and a portion is missing. The sample yields about 220,000 clones, 70% to 90% seen once. The specimen sequenced was peripheral blood. The receptors originated from a human donor in a cohort sampled during active COVID-19.

The chain is built from TRBV19 and TRBJ2-7, with 10 bases aligning to TRBD2. The V gene's germline CDR1 is LNHDA and CDR2 SQIVND (reference sequence). The CDR3 length is 17 residues. The V segment lost 5 bases and the J segment 3 bases; nucleotides outside the gene matches: 13. CDR3 residues: CASSPGTSAIFIYEQYF. The CDR3 nucleotides are TGTGCCAGTAGTCCCGGGACTAGCGCCATTTTTATCTACGAGCAGTACTTC.

This rearrangement joins TRBV10-2 to TRBJ2-7, with 7 nucleotides matching TRBD1. After removal of 5 bases from V and 2 bases from J, the junction contained 6 bases not matched to a gene. CDR3 length: 14 residues. Germline V gives CDR1 WSHSY, CDR2 SAAADI. This CDR3 is CASSIGTEAYEQYF. CDR3 bases: TGCGCCAGCAGTATCGGGACAGAAGCCTACGAGCAGTACTTC.

Concerning this clone itself: The same CDR3 is also encoded by other DNA sequences in this sample. The chain has TRBV30 and TRBJ1-2; TRBD1 might be the D (5 bases). The germline gives CDR1 GTSNPN, CDR2 SVGIG (reference sequence). Trimming took 0 bases from V and 5 from J, leaving 10 bases between them. This CDR3 is built from 13 residues. CDR3 loop: CAWSVGAGYGYTF. CDR3 bases: TGTGCCTGGAGTGTAGGGGCGGGGTATGGCTACACCTTC.

This chain joins TRBV18 and TRBJ2-6; 10 bases fit TRBD1. The V gene end was trimmed by 6 bases and the J gene end by 2 bases; junction bases not matched to a gene: 13. The CDR3 runs to 19 residues. Germline CDR1 is KGHSH and CDR2 is LQKENI. DNA of the CDR3: TGTGCCAGCTCTTCACTTGGGACAGGGGATCCCGCTGGGGCCAACGTCCTGACTTTC. It codes for CASSSLGTGDPAGANVLTF. The entire variable domain, with the rest obtained from reference TRBV18 and TRBJ2-6, is as follows: NAGVMQNPRHLVRRRGQEARLRCSPMKGHSHVYWYRQLPEEGLKFMVYLQKENIIDESGMPKERFSAEFPKEGPSILRIQQVVRGDSAAYFCASSSLGTGDPAGANVLTFGAGSRLTVL.

The chain carries TRBV28 and TRBJ2-3; 7 bases fit TRBD1. The germline CDR1 and CDR2 sequences are MDHEN and SYDVKM. Unmatched junction bases numbered 6, after V lost 2 bases and J lost 4 bases. The CDR3 is 15 residues long. CDR3 residues: CASSLRGGVADTQYF. The DNA for the CDR3 is TGTGCCAGCAGTTTACGAGGGGGCGTAGCAGATACGCAGTATTTT.

The V and J genes are TRBV29-1 and TRBJ1-5; D unresolved. Germline V gene data show CDR1 as SQVTM and CDR2 as ANQGSEA. V was cut by 4 bases and J by 0 bases, with 7 bases left in between. The CDR3 spans 13 residues. In DNA form, the CDR3 reads TGCAGCGTTGCCCGCGGTAGCAATCAGCCCCAGCATTTT. This gives the protein CSVARGSNQPQHF.

This clone was detected only once. The V gene is TRBV6-2 or TRBV6-3, the J gene TRBJ2-3; perhaps TRBD2 as D (5 bases). The CDR3 is 17 amino acids. CDR1 is MNHEY and CDR2 is SVGEGT in the germline V gene. Trimming left V 6 bases short and J 3 bases short, with 22 bases between. The CDR3, as DNA: TGTGCCAGCAGCTCCTCCCGGCCGGGAACCCCGACAGATACGCAGTATTTT. It specifies CASSSSRPGTPTDTQYF.

V usage is TRBV10-3 and J usage is TRBJ2-2; perhaps TRBD2 as D (6 bases). The CDR3 sequence is 13 residues long. From germline, CDR1 is ENHRY and CDR2 SYGVKD. Trimming pared 6 bases from V and 7 bases from J, leaving 12 bases between. CDR3 protein: CAIRAREDGELFF. In DNA form, the CDR3 reads TGTGCCATCAGAGCCAGGGAGGACGGGGAGCTGTTTTTT.

V gene TRBV2 combines with J gene TRBJ1-1, with D unresolved. V lost 7 bases, J lost 7 bases, and 7 bases lay in between. The CDR3 runs 10 residues. The germline CDR1 and CDR2 sequences are SNHLY and FYNNEI. CDR3 loop: CASTLFEAFF. CDR3 DNA: TGTGCCAGCACCCTATTTGAAGCTTTCTTT.

The chain combines TRBV2 with TRBJ2-7; 13 nucleotides align to TRBD2. V shed 3 bases and J 6 bases; nucleotides not matched to a gene: 8. The CDR3 runs 16 residues. The germline gives CDR1 SNHLY, CDR2 FYNNEI. CDR3 loop: CASSDAGTSGTSEQYF. In DNA form, the CDR3 reads TGTGCCAGCAGTGACGCCGGGACTAGCGGGACCTCCGAGCAGTACTTC.

This chain uses TRBV7-9 with TRBJ1-5; possible D gene TRBD1, 5 bases. V was clipped by 1 base and J by 4 bases, with 8 bases between them. The CDR3 consists of 14 residues. CDR1 SEHNR and CDR2 FQNEAQ come from the germline V gene (reference sequence). The CDR3 loop reads CASSLETANQPQHF. The CDR3 bases are TGTGCCAGCAGCTTAGAGACAGCGAATCAGCCCCAGCATTTT.

This clone was observed a handful of times. Here the CDR3 DNA reads TGTGCCAGCACCTTCGACAGATCTCCCTCCTACGAGCAGTACTTC. Its protein is CASTFDRSPSYEQYF. V is TRBV7-2 and J is TRBJ2-7; a possible D gene is TRBD1 (5 bases). Trimming stripped 7 bases from V and 0 bases from J, with 16 bases between. Per the germline V gene, CDR1 is SGHTA and CDR2 is FQGNSA. The CDR3 runs to 15 residues.

This chain links TRBV3-1 (or the pseudogene TRBV3-2) with TRBJ1-3; maybe TRBD1 (6 bases). The ends were cut back, 1 base at V and 5 bases at J, with 18 bases in the middle. Germline V gives CDR1 LGHDT, CDR2 YNNKEL (reference sequence). The CDR3 consists of 17 residues. DNA of the CDR3: TGTGCCAGCAGCCAAGGGGGAGAAGGGGGTAGGAGAAACACCATATATTTT. This translates into CASSQGGEGGRRNTIYF.

The chain combines TRBV5-4 with TRBJ2-2; tentative D call: TRBD1 (6 bases). The germline V gene has CDR1 SGHNT and CDR2 YYREEE (reference sequence). The length of the CDR3 is 14 residues. The V and J ends lost 1 base and 5 bases respectively, with 9 bases between them. The CDR3 region is CASSLLQGTGELFF. CDR3 bases: TGTGCCAGCAGCTTGCTCCAGGGGACCGGGGAGCTGTTTTTT. Full variable domain (outside the CDR3, taken from reference TRBV5-4 and TRBJ2-2): ETGVTQSPTHLIKTRGQQVTLRCSSQSGHNTVSWYQQALGQGPQFIFQYYREEENGRGNFPPRFSGLQFPNYSSELNVNALELDDSALYLCASSLLQGTGELFFGEGSRLTVL.

This clone was picked up one time. The rearrangement links TRBV7-2 to TRBJ2-3, with D possibly being TRBD1 (5 bases). This CDR3 comprises 14 residues. Trimming removed 8 bases from V and 0 bases from J, with 12 bases in between. Germline V gene lookup returns CDR1 SGHTA and CDR2 FQGNSA. CDR3 protein: CASGADPSTDTQYF. Here the CDR3 DNA reads TGTGCCAGCGGGGCGGATCCTAGCACAGATACGCAGTATTTT.

This clone was detected many times. CDR3 amino acids: CASSLIYSGRANEQYF. In DNA, the CDR3 is TGTGCCAGCAGCTTAATTTACAGCGGGAGGGCCAACGAGCAGTACTTC. V usage is TRBV7-9 and J usage is TRBJ2-7; 10 positions match TRBD2. The CDR3 runs to 16 residues. Germline V CDR1 and CDR2: SEHNR, FQNEAQ (reference sequence). V lost 2 bases and J lost 5; bases outside the gene matches: 9.

This chain connects TRBV6-5 to TRBJ2-3, with 7 positions matching TRBD2. Trimming cost V 6 bases and J 2 bases; bases outside gene matches: 5. This CDR3 contains 14 residues. Germline V lookup: CDR1 MNHEY, CDR2 SVGAGI. The CDR3 DNA sequence: TGTGCCAGCAGCCTCACTAGCGACACAGATACGCAGTATTTT. It translates to CASSLTSDTDTQYF.

This clone has only a few counts. This chain joins TRBV2 and TRBJ2-7; 10 bases line up with TRBD2. CDR1 SNHLY and CDR2 FYNNEI come from the germline V gene. With V trimmed by 4 bases and J by 6 bases, 9 bases remained unmatched. The CDR3 runs 15 residues. The CDR3 nucleotides read TGTGCCAGCAGTGTCCAGGTAGCGGGGGGTAGCGAGCAGTACTTC. As protein: CASSVQVAGGSEQYF. Filled out from reference TRBV2 and TRBJ2-7, the complete variable domain reads EPEVTQTPSHQVTQMGQEVILRCVPISNHLYFYWYRQILGQKVEFLVSFYNNEISEKSEIFDDQFSVERPDGSNFTLKIRSTKLEDSAMYFCASSVQVAGGSEQYFGPGTRLTVT.

The chain couples TRBV19 to TRBJ2-2; TRBD1 agrees at 7 bases. V lost 8 bases, J lost 4 bases, and 4 bases stayed unmatched. The CDR3 consists of 13 residues. CDR1 and CDR2 (germline): LNHDA, SQIVND (reference sequence). CDR3 sequence: CASRQGPTGELFF. The CDR3 nucleotides read TGTGCCAGTCGACAGGGACCCACCGGGGAGCTGTTTTTT.

This rearrangement joins TRBV6-5 to TRBJ1-6; D may be TRBD1 (5 bases). The length of the CDR3 is 14 residues. Trimming removed 6 bases at V and 3 bases at J, with 9 bases between. Germline CDR1 and CDR2: MNHEY and SVGAGI. Here the CDR3 DNA reads TGTGCCAGCAGCTCGGGGGGCTATAATTCACCCCTCCACTTT. It yields the protein CASSSGGYNSPLHF.

The chain combines TRBV28 with TRBJ1-2; D is uncertain. The V gene's germline CDR1 is MDHEN and CDR2 SYDVKM. V was shortened by 6 bases and J by 4 bases, with 18 bases between the two germline ends. The CDR3 totals 15 residues. The CDR3 protein is CASRRAGILFYGYTF. The CDR3 nucleotides read TGTGCCAGCAGACGAGCCGGGATCCTCTTCTATGGCTACACCTTC.

The rearrangement joins TRBV5-5 to TRBJ2-7; D is uncertain. Germline-derived CDR1 and CDR2 are SGHKS and YYEKEE (reference sequence). The V and J ends lost 3 bases and 1 base respectively, with 11 bases between them. The CDR3 is 14 amino acids. The DNA for the CDR3 is TGTGCCAGCAGCTCCCTGGGCAGGTCCTACGAGCAGTACTTC. It codes for CASSSLGRSYEQYF.